This TCR beta chain comes out of a study of cytomegalovirus exposure and HLA in healthy donors. Across the whole study: Previous work identified roughly 120 million unique TCR beta sequences from around 170 million T cells. Whole-study findings and limits: HLA restriction was apparent for most CMV-associated TCR beta chains in a later analysis. Being productive about 87% or about 30% of the time was typical of most TCR beta V segments in an earlier analysis. Associated with HLA alleles at 0.05 false discovery rate in a later analysis were 15,000 to 20,000 TCR beta sequences.

This clone has just one count. Antigen specificity is unknown. Vbeta (60) and Jbeta (13) primers were used in the PCR. TCRdb's table, derived via immunoSEQ multiplex PCR, lists solely in-frame clones and lacks some. The sample lists about 160,000 clones, about 80% occurring once. This TCR was recovered from a man between 35 and 55 years old in good health and CMV-seronegative. Sequencing input: PBMCs.

The CDR3 loop is CASSARGDIFFLTF. CDR3 in DNA: TGTGCCAGCAGCGCACGGGGGGACATTTTCTTCCTGACTTTC. The J gene is TRBJ2-6, the V gene TRBV9; tentatively, D is TRBD2 (7 bases). The V end was cut by 3 bases, the J end by 14 bases, with 18 bases between. The V gene's germline CDR1 is SGDLS and CDR2 YYNGEE. This CDR3 is built from 14 residues.